This T cell receptor (beta chain) was identified in a study of CD8 T cells in ankylosing spondylitis. Regarding the study as a whole: Among TCR beta sequences, a motif of eight highly homologous variants appeared characteristic of ankylosing spondylitis blood.

This clonotype appeared many times. Its target is not known. TCRdb reprocessed the 5' RACE reads via MiXCR and lists one record per CDR3 protein. The sample holds more than 150,000 distinct CDR3 sequences, about 20% seen once. The TCR was taken from a male donor aged 5-30 years with ankylosing spondylitis or in good health (not recorded which). Source material: blood, either unsorted or a sorted T cell fraction (not recorded which).

The CDR3 protein is CASSPLPTGVDEQYF. The CDR3 DNA follows: TGTGCCAGCTCACCACTCCCGACAGGGGTGGACGAGCAGTACTTC. The V and J genes are TRBV18 and TRBJ2-7; 8 positions agree with TRBD1. Germline loops: CDR1 KGHSH, CDR2 LQKENI. The trim removed 1 base at V and 5 bases at J, leaving 7 bases unmatched. The CDR3 runs to 15 residues.